The 10 T cell receptor beta chains reported below all come from one sample, sequenced in a study of blood T cell repertoires in COVID-19. Clones were read by immunoSEQ multiplex PCR, and TCRdb kept only the in-frame ones, dropping some. In the table there are more than 60,000 clones, around 87% of which are singletons. Sequencing was done on a sample of peripheral blood. The source is a man aged 55 to 69 with acute or convalescent COVID-19.

The chain carries TRBV30 and TRBJ1-6; D might be TRBD1 (6 bases). Per germline, CDR1 GTSNPN and CDR2 SVGIG (reference sequence). Between the trimmed V and J ends, which lost 0 bases and 10 bases, there was a span of 22 bases. The CDR3 consists of 17 residues. CDR3 region: CAWSVQGLPSSRSPLHF. The CDR3 DNA reads as TGTGCCTGGAGTGTACAGGGCCTCCCGAGTTCAAGGTCACCCCTCCACTTT.

The chain employs TRBV11-2 and TRBJ2-5, with TRBD2 matching 8 bases. This CDR3 has 13 residues. Germline loops: CDR1 SGHAT, CDR2 FQNNGV. V shed 5 bases and J 7 bases; nucleotides not matched to a gene: 6. CDR3 nucleotides: TGTGCCAGCAGCACGGGGGGGCGGGGGACCCAGTACTTC. The encoded protein is CASSTGGRGTQYF.

The chain uses TRBV6-5 and TRBJ1-2; no firm D call. The CDR3 covers 14 residues. Trimming removed 5 bases at V and 8 bases at J, with 18 bases between. Germline CDR1 MNHEY, CDR2 SVGAGI. The CDR3 here is CASSPSNFGLGYTF. The CDR3 DNA is TGTGCCAGCAGTCCCAGCAATTTTGGGCTCGGCTACACCTTC.

The chain recombines TRBV18 with TRBJ1-4; D gene ambiguous. The V end lost 3 bases, the J end lost 5 bases, and 13 bases lay between the germline ends. The CDR3 sequence is 15 residues long. Germline V lookup: CDR1 KGHSH, CDR2 LQKENI. CDR3 loop: CASSPRHEGNEKLFF. CDR3 DNA sequence: TGTGCCAGCTCACCGAGACACGAGGGCAATGAAAAACTGTTTTTT.

This rearrangement joins TRBV5-1 to TRBJ1-2, with D perhaps TRBD1 (5 bases). Trimming took 10 bases from V and 6 from J, leaving 22 bases between them. CDR1 SGHRS and CDR2 YFSETQ come from the germline V gene. The CDR3 runs to 14 residues. The CDR3 loop is CASKSGGGLDGYTF. The CDR3 DNA reads TGCGCCTCAAAATCGGGGGGAGGTTTGGATGGCTACACCTTC.

The chain carries TRBV3-1 (or the pseudogene TRBV3-2) and TRBJ2-2; no reliable D call. Germline V CDR1 and CDR2: LGHDT, YNNKEL (reference sequence). CDR3 length: 13 amino acids. Trimming took 4 bases from V and 5 from J, leaving 8 bases between them. CDR3 loop: CASSPLATGELFF. CDR3 nucleotide sequence: TGTGCCAGCAGCCCCTTAGCTACCGGGGAGCTGTTTTTT.

The V and J genes are TRBV4-3 and TRBJ1-3; 8 bases fit TRBD1. V lost 4 bases and J lost 0; bases outside the gene matches: 8. The CDR3 sequence is 17 residues long. CDR1 is LGHNA, CDR2 YSLEER, per germline. CDR3 sequence: CASSPDRAISSGNTIYF. The CDR3 DNA follows: TGCGCCAGCAGCCCGGACAGGGCAATCTCCTCTGGAAACACCATATATTTT.

In nucleotides, the CDR3 is TGTGCCAGCTCACCAGGGACAGTGTCCTACGAGCAGTACTTC. Protein product: CASSPGTVSYEQYF. This chain joins TRBV18 and TRBJ2-7; TRBD1 agrees at 7 bases. Germline-derived CDR1 and CDR2 are KGHSH and LQKENI. The CDR3 has 14 residues. V shed 2 bases and J 1 base; nucleotides not matched to a gene: 2.

The rearrangement links TRBV10-2 to TRBJ2-2; TRBD2 aligns across 15 bases. The CDR3 is made up of 15 amino acids. Losses at the gene ends were 10 bases for V and 7 bases for J; bases not matched to a gene: 7. Germline assignment: CDR1 WSHSY and CDR2 SAAADI. CDR3 sequence (DNA): TGCGCCACCACCGGACTAGCGGGGGGGAACGGGGAGCTGTTTTTT. This sequence encodes CATTGLAGGNGELFF.

V and J are TRBV5-1 and TRBJ1-5; 10 nucleotides align to TRBD1. Germline CDR1 reads SGHRS; CDR2 reads YFSETQ. This CDR3 contains 15 residues. Trimming removed 0 bases from V and 5 bases from J; junction bases left unmatched: 2. The CDR3, as DNA: TGCGCCAGCAGCTTGGGGACAGGGGGACATCAGCCCCAGCATTTT. Amino acid sequence: CASSLGTGGHQPQHF.